The T cell receptor beta chain under discussion was sequenced for a study of blood T cells in healthy people across ages (dated by TCRdb to between 2015 and 2016). Background for the entire study: In model experiments, roughly one uniquely barcoded TCR beta cDNA molecule per two T cells was captured by template switching. Using deep sequencing normalized with unique cDNA molecular identifiers, the study measured how TCR beta repertoire diversity changes with age. Donors were grouped into four age groups: young (average roughly 17 years), middle-aged (39), aged (roughly 62) and long-lived (roughly 80). For two donors (one aged 18 to 29 and one aged 80 or older), the study analyzed two additional independent replicas of 1 million unique cDNA reads from the same blood draw.

Concerning this clonotype itself: Its antigen is not yet known. No clone much larger than this one lies a single base away; base qualities are absent.

The donors were roughly 39 Caucasian individuals from Russia, aged 6 to 90 years, who were systemically healthy. Ten milliliters of peripheral blood were drawn from each donor into EDTA-treated Vacutainer tubes. PBMCs were isolated by Ficoll-Paque density-gradient centrifugation, with at least 7 million obtained per sample. Trizol reagent was used to extract total RNA from the PBMCs, yielding at least 5.5 micrograms per sample. For every donor, an aliquot of PBMCs went through flow cytometry to measure the percentages of naive CD45RAhigh/CD27high T cells. On the study overall, not on this receptor specifically: Because profiling used bulk unsorted PBMCs, naive and antigen-experienced compartments could not be compared conclusively. Estimates of total diversity from one million sequenced T cells were regarded as lower bounds and underestimates. The CMV infection status of donors was not known, potentially confounding age-related changes in expanded clonotypes. The long-lived group showed more naive CD4+ T cells, fewer expanded clones and increased TCR diversity than the aged group, suggesting age selection. As age increased, observed TCR beta diversity per million T cells dropped in a roughly linear way, and a significant reduction was already evident by age approximately 40. Observed TCR beta diversity correlated strongly with the percentage of naive T cells measured by flow cytometry.

The protocol used for the library was 5' RACE. The listed sequencing device is Illumina HiSeq 2500. A second about 6 to 11 cycle PCR used a sample-barcoded 5' primer and a J-beta primer mix. A template-switch 5' adaptor carrying 12 random nucleotides introduced a unique molecular identifier onto each TCR beta cDNA molecule. Each sample yielded at least 2.5 million CDR3-containing paired-end reads. All of the RNA was converted into first-strand cDNA using the Mint cDNA synthesis kit, with a TRBC-specific oligonucleotide serving as the primer. After uracil-DNA glycosylase treatment, a first 18-cycle PCR used universal primers M1SS and BC2_uni_R on all cDNA. The paper's processing steps were these. For normalization, 1 million high-quality reads, each with a distinct molecular identifier, were randomly selected from each sample. Instead of being binned into consensus sequences, reads with shared molecular identifiers were discarded. MiTCR, set to a Q25 quality threshold and the strictest error-elimination algorithm, was used for CDR3 identification, clonotype clustering and error correction. A nonparametric unseen species model using Euler transformation provided a lower-bound estimate of total TCR beta diversity. The public reads were run again by TCRdb, first through fastp at Q25 and then through MiXCR, and only productive beta chains were kept. Each CDR3 protein gets just one entry, which takes the most common genes and DNA from the rows behind it. Here the V and J calls rest on TCRdb's processing, not on the authors' analysis. The sample table shows about 930,000 distinct CDR3 sequences, and around 29% are seen once. Roughly 10% of the sample belongs to the ten largest clones.

At the junction V is shortened by 1 base and J by 1 base, with 11 bases in between. Its CDR3 holds 15 amino acids, cysteine through phenylalanine. Just the 45-base CDR3 DNA is kept, in frame starting at base 1. Looking up the germline V gene (reference sequence) yields CDR1 LGHDT and CDR2 YNNKEL. These data also formed part of another study, on T cells of mothers and their children. As that second study puts it: Donors were nine systemically healthy Caucasian individuals: three mothers and their six children. cDNA synthesis used all of the extracted RNA, with roughly 1.5 ug of RNA in each 15 ul reaction. Sample barcodes and 2-4 random nucleotides were added via the M1S primer in the second PCR. Each mother yielded over 8.5 million TCR beta CDR3 reads and each child some 3 million reads. TCR recombination output is similarly shaped by thymic selection in related and unrelated pairs, with a minor effect exerted by inherited differences. Related mother-child pairs always showed normalized repertoire overlap that was slightly higher than in unrelated mother-child pairs, though the difference was never significant. No persistent microchimeric T cell clones were found, with a detection sensitivity of approximately 110 clones per million clonotypes. The study used deep NGS to compare TCR beta repertoires of mothers and children, seeking features distinguishing related mother-child pairs from unrelated individuals. The mean age was 40 +/- 4 years for the mothers and about 12 +/- 4 years for the children. After adapters were ligated using NEBNext reagents, the libraries underwent 100+100 nt paired-end sequencing on an Illumina HiSeq 2000. To prevent cross-contamination, the mother and child libraries were prepared a month apart and were sequenced in separate runs. For each donor, between 500,000 and 2,000,000 distinct TCR beta clonotypes were identified. Naive TCR beta clonotypes were estimated from low-frequency clonotypes matched to each donor's FACS-determined naive share, without sorting.

The specimen sequenced was blood. This chain joins TRBV3-1 to TRBJ2-7, and possibly TRBD2, on 5 matching bases. The receptor comes from a woman aged 40 to 55 in good health. The bases are TGTGCCAGCAGCCAAGCAGCCACTAGTTCCTACGAGCAGTACTTC. Its coded protein is CASSQAATSSYEQYF.